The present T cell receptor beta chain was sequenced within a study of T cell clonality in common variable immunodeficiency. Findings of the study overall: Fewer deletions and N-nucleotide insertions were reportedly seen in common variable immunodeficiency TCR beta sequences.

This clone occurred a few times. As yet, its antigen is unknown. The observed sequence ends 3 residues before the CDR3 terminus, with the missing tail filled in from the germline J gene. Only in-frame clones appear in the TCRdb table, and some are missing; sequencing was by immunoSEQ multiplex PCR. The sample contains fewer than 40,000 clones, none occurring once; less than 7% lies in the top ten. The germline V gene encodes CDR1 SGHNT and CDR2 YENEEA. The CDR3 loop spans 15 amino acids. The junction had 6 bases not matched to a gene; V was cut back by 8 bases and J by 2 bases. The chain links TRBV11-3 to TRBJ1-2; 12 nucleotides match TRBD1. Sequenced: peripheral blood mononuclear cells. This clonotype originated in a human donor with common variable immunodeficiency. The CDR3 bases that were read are TGTGCCAGCCGAGCCGGGACAGGGGGCAACTATGGC. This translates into CASRAGTGGNYG. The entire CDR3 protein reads CASRAGTGGNYGYTF.